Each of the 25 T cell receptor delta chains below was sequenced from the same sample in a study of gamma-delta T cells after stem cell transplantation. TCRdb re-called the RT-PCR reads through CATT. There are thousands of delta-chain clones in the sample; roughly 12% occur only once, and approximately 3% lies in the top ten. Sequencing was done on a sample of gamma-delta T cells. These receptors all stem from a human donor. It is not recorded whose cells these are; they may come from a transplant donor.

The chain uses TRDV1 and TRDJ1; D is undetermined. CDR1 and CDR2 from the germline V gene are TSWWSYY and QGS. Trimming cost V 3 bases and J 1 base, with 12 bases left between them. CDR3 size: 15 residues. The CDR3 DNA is TGTGCTCTTGGGGAGTATCTATCGTCCACCGATAAACTCATCTTT. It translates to CALGEYLSSTDKLIF.

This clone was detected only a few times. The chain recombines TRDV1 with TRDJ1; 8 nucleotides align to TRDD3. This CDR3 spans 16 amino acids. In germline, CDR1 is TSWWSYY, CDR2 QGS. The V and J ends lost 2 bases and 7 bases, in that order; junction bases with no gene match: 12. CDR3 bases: TGTGCTCTTGGGGAAGAGAGGTCTGTCTGGGGGAGTAAACTCATCTTT. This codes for CALGEERSVWGSKLIF.

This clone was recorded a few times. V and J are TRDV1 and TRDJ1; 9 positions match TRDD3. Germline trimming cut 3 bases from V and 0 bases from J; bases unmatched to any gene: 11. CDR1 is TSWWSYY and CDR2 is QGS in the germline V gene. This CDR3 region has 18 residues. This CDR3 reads CALGDPFPSGGYTDKLIF. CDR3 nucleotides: TGTGCTCTTGGGGACCCCTTCCCTTCTGGGGGATACACCGATAAACTCATCTTT.

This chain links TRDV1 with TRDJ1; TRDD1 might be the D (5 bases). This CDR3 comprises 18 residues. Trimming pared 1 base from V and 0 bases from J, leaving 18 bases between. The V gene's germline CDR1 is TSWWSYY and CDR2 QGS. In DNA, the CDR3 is TGTGCTCTTGGGGAACGGAAATCCCTTTCAAAGTACACCGATAAACTCATCTTT. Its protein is CALGERKSLSKYTDKLIF.

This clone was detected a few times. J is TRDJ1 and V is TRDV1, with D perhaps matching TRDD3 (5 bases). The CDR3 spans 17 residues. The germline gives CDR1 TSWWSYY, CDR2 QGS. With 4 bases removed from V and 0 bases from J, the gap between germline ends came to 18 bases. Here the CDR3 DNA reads TGTGCTCTTGGGGCCCTCATGGGAGACTGGTACACCGATAAACTCATCTTT. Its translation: CALGALMGDWYTDKLIF.

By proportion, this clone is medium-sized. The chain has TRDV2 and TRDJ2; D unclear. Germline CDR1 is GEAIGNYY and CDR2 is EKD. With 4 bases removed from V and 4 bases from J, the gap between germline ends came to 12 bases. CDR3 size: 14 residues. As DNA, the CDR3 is TGTGCCTGTGAGGACCCCCTTTGGACAGCACAACTCTTCTTT. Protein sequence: CACEDPLWTAQLFF.

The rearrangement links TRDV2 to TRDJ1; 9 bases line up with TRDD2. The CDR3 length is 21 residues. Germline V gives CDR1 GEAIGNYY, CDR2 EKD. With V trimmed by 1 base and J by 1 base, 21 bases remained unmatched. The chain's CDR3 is CACDTSLPTSFRGTRTDKLIF. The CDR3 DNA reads TGTGCCTGTGACACAAGCCTTCCTACGTCCTTCCGGGGGACACGCACCGATAAACTCATCTTT.

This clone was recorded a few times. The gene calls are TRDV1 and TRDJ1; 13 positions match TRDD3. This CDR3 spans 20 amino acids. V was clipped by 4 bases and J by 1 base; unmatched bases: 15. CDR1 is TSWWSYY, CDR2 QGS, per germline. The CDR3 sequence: CALGGPSYVLGDTATDKLIF. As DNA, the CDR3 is TGTGCTCTTGGGGGACCTTCCTACGTACTGGGGGATACGGCCACCGATAAACTCATCTTT.

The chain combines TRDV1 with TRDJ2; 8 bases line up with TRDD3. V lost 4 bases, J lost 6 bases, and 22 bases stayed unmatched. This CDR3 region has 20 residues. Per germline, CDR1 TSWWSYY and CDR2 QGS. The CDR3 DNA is TGTGCTCTTGGGGGCCGGCCTTCCAGCTACTGGGGGGAAGCGGCAGCACAACTCTTCTTT. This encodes CALGGRPSSYWGEAAAQLFF.

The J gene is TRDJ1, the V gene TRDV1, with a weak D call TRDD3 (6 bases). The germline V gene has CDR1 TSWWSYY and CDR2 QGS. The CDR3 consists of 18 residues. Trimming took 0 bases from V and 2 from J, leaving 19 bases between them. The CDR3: CALGELSNHWEETDKLIF. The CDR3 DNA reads TGTGCTCTTGGGGAACTAAGCAATCACTGGGAGGAGACCGATAAACTCATCTTT.

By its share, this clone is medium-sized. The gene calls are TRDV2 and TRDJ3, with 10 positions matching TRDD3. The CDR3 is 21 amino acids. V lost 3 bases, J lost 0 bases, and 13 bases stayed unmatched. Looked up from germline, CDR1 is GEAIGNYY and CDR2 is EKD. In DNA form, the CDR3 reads TGTGCCTGTGACTCCACCTTTACTGGGGGATGGAGCTCCTGGGACACCCGACAGATGTTTTTC. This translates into CACDSTFTGGWSSWDTRQMFF.

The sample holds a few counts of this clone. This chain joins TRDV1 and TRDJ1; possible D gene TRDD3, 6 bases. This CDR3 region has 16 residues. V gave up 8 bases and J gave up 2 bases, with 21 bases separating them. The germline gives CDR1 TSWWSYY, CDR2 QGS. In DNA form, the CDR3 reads TGTGCTCTTCAGGGGGGGGACACGCGTTGGACCGATAAACTCATCTTT. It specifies CALQGGDTRWTDKLIF.

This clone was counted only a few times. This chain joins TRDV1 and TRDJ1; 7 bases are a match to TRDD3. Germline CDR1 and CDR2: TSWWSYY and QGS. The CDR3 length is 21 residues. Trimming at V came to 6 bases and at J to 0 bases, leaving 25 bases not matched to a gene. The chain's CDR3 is CALGANLPLGDNPRYTDKLIF. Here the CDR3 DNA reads TGTGCTCTTGGAGCGAACCTGCCTCTCGGGGATAACCCCAGGTACACCGATAAACTCATCTTT.

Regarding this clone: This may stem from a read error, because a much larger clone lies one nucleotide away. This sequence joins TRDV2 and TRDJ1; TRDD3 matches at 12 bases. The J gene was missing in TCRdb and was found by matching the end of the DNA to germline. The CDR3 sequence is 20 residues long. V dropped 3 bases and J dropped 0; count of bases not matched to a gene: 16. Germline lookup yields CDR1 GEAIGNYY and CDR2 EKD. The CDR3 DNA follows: TGTGCCTGTGACCAGATCTGGGGGATACGCAGTGTTCCCTACACCGATAAACTCATCTTT. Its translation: CACDQIWGIRSVPYTDKLIF.

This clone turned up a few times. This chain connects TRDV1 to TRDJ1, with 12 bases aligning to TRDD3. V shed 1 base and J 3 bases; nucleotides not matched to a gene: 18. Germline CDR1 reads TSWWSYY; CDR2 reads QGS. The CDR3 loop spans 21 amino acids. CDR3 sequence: CALGEPPLLHVLGDTPDKLIF. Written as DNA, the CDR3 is TGTGCTCTTGGGGAACCCCCCCTCCTACACGTACTGGGGGATACCCCCGATAAACTCATCTTT.

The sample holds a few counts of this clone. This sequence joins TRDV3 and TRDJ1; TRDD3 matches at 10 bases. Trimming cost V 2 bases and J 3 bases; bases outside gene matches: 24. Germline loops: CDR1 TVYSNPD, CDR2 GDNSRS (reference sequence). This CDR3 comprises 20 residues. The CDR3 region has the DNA TGTGCCTTTTTAGTTTCCGACGTACTGGGGGATCCCTCCGCTCCCGATAAACTCATCTTT. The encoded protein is CAFLVSDVLGDPSAPDKLIF.

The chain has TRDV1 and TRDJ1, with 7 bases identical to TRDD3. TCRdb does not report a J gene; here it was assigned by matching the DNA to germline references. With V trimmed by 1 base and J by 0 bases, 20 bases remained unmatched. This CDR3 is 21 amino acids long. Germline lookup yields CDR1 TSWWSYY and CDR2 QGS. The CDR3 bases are TGTGCTCTTGGGGAACGACCCCAGGGCCGGGCTGGGGGGCCATACACCGATAAACTCATCTTT. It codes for CALGERPQGRAGGPYTDKLIF.

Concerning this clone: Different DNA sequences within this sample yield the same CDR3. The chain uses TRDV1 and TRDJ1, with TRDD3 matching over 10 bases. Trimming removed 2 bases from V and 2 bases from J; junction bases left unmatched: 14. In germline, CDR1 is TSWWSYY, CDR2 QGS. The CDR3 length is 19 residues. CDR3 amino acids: CALGEGPGRGIRSTDKLIF. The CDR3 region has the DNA TGTGCTCTTGGGGAAGGGCCCGGGAGGGGGATACGCTCTACCGATAAACTCATCTTT.

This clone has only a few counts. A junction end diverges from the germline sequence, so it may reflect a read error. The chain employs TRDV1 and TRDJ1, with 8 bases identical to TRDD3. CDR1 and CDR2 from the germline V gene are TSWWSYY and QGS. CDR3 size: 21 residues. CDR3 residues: CALGEKVPFPLLGVVTDELIF. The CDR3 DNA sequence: TGTGCTCTTGGGGAAAAGGTCCCTTTTCCCTTACTGGGGGTAGTCACCGATGAACTCATCTTT.

The CDR3 here is CACDRVLGEPDRDTRQMFF. Here the CDR3 DNA reads TGTGCCTGTGACAGAGTACTGGGGGAACCCGACCGGGACACCCGACAGATGTTTTTC. V is TRDV2 and J is TRDJ3; TRDD3 matches 9 bases. The junction had 12 bases not matched to a gene; V was cut back by 2 bases and J by 5 bases. The CDR3 totals 19 residues. Germline CDR1 and CDR2: GEAIGNYY and EKD.

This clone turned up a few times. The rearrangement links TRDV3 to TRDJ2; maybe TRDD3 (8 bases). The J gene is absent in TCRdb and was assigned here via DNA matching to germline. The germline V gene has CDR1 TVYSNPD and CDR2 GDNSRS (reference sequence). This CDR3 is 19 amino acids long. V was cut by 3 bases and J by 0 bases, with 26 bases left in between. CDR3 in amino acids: CALRPSSLGDPSLTAQLFF. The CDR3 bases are TGTGCCTTACGGCCTTCCTCTTTGGGGGATCCCTCTTTGACAGCACAACTCTTCTTT.

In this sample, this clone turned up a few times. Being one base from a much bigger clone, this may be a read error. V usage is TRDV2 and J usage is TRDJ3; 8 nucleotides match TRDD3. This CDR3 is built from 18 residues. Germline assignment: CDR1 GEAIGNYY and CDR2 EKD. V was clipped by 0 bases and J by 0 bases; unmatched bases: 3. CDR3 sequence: CACDTAGGHSWDTRQMFF. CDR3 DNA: TGTGCCTGTGACACCGCTGGGGGACACTCCTGGGACACCCGACAGATGTTTTTC.

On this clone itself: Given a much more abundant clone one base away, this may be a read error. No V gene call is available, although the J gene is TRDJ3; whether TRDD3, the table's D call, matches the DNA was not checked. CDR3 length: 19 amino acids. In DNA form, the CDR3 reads TGTGCAGCGTGGGTACTAGTCTGGGGGATAAGTTGGGACACCCGACAGATGTTTTTC. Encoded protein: CAAWVLVWGISWDTRQMFF.

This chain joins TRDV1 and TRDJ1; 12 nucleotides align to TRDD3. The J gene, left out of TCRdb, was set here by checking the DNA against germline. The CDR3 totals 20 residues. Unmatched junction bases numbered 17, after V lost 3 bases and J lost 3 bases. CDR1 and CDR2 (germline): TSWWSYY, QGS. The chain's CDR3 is CALGDTPPPPGGYEADKLIF. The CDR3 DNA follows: TGTGCTCTTGGGGACACCCCTCCCCCGCCTGGGGGATACGAGGCCGATAAACTCATCTTT.

This chain's CDR3 is CAAIKRGGLQYTDKLIF. CDR3 nucleotide sequence: TGTGCAGCAATCAAGCGGGGGGGACTCCAGTACACCGATAAACTCATCTTT. The genes are TRAV29/DV5 and TRDJ1; D perhaps matches TRDD3 (6 bases). The germline CDR1 and CDR2 sequences are NSMFDY and ISSIKDK. V was cut by 3 bases and J by 0 bases, with 21 bases left in between. This CDR3 contains 17 residues.